This TCR beta chain derives from a study of PD-1 blockade in mismatch repair-deficient tumors. Notes on the study in general: Rapid post-treatment expansion, then contraction, generally preceding radiologic response, marked tumor-resident clones.

Libraries were prepared by immunoSEQ multiplex PCR; TCRdb keeps only in-frame clonotypes and omits some of them. The sample lists approximately 120,000 clones, 86% occurring once. All patients were mismatch repair deficient, assessed by either PCR or immunohistochemistry. TCR sequencing covered a few patients who responded to pembrolizumab. This clone was detected once. Its antigen is undetermined. The sample in question was peripheral blood, obtained 44 weeks after starting pembrolizumab. This TCR was recovered from an adult with mismatch repair-deficient cancer.

The CDR3 region is CASSPGLASSNEQFF. CDR3 DNA: TGTGCCAGCAGCCCGGGACTAGCGAGTAGCAATGAGCAGTTCTTC. This chain joins TRBV5-4 and TRBJ2-1; 10 bases line up with TRBD2. The CDR3 is 15 amino acids. The V gene's germline CDR1 is SGHNT and CDR2 YYREEE (reference sequence). V was clipped by 4 bases and J by 6 bases; unmatched bases: 7.